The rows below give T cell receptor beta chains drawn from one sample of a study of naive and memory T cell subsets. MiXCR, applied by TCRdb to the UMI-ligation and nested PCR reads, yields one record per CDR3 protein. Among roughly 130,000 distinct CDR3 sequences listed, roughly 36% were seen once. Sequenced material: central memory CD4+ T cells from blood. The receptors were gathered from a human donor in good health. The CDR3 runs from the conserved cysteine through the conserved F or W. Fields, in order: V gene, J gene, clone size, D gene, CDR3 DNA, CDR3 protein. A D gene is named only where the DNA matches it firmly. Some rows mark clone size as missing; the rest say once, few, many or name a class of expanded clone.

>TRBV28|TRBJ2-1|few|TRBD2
TGTGCCAGCAGCTTACCTAGCGGGAGGGCGTTCCACAATGAGCAGTTCTTC
CASSLPSGRAFHNEQFF
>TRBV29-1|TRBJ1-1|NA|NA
TGCAGCGTTGATCGGGGGCGTTCGTCTGAAGCTTTCTTT
CSVDRGRSSEAFF
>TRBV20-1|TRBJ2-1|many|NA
TGCAGTGCTAGAGTGCCAGGGAACTCCTACAATGAGCAGTTCTTC
CSARVPGNSYNEQFF
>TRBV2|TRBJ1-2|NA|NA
TGTGCCAGCAGTGACAGGGGAGGCTATGGCTACACCTTC
CASSDRGGYGYTF
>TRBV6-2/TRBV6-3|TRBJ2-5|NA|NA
TGTGCCAGCCGTCTTGCGGGGCCAGAGACCCAGTACTTC
CASRLAGPETQYF
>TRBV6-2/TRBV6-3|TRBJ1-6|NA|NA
TGTGCCAGCAGCGACAGCTCCTATAATTCACCCCTCCACTTT
CASSDSSYNSPLHF
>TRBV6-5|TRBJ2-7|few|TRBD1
TGTGCCAGCAGTCTAGGGACAGGGGGCGGCTACGAGCAGTACTTC
CASSLGTGGGYEQYF
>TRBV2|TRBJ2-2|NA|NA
TGTGCCAGCAGTAAGACTAGGGCCGGGGAGCTGTTTTTT
CASSKTRAGELFF
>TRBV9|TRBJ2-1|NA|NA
TGTGCCAGCAGCGTGGGTCTTCGAAATGAGCAGTTCTTC
CASSVGLRNEQFF
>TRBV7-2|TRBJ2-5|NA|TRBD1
TGTGCCAGCAGCTTAGGGGACAGGCGGCCCGGGGAGACCCAGTACTTC
CASSLGDRRPGETQYF
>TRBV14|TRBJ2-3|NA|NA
TGTGCCAGCAGCCCTAAGAGACAGGCAACAGCAGATACGCAGTATTTT
CASSPKRQATADTQYF
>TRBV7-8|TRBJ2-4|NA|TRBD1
TGTGCCAGCAGCTTAGTCGGACAGGAAAACATTCAGTACTTC
CASSLVGQENIQYF
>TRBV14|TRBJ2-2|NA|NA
TGTGCCAGCAGCCCAACCTGGAACACCGGGGAGCTGTTTTTT
CASSPTWNTGELFF
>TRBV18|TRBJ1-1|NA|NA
TGTGCCAGCTCACCGACAGGAAGGTTAGGGTTGAACACTGAAGCTTTCTTT
CASSPTGRLGLNTEAFF
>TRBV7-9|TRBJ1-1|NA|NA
TGTGCCAGCAGCTTAGGGGAGTCTCCTGAAGCTTTCTTT
CASSLGESPEAFF
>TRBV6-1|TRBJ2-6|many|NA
TGTGCCAGCAGTGATTCGGCAGGGGCCAACGTCCTGACTTTC
CASSDSAGANVLTF
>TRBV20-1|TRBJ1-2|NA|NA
TGCAGTGCTAGAGCAGACACCGGGGCGAACTATGGCTACACCTTC
CSARADTGANYGYTF
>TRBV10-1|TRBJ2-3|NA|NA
TGCGCCAGCAAACAGGGAATAACAGATACGCAGTATTTT
CASKQGITDTQYF
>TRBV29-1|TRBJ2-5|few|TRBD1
TGCAGCTCCGGGACAGACCAAGAGACCCAGTACTTC
CSSGTDQETQYF
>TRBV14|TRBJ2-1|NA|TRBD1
TGTGCCAGCAGCCGTGGACAGGGATATAACAATGAGCAGTTCTTC
CASSRGQGYNNEQFF
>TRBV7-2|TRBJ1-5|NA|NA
TGTGCCAGCAGTAGGGAGGGGCAGTTCAATCAGCCCCAGCATTTT
CASSREGQFNQPQHF
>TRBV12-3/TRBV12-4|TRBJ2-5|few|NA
TGTGCCAGCAGTCCCTTAATCGGGACAAGGGGACAAGAGACCCAGTACTTC
CASSPLIGTRGQETQYF
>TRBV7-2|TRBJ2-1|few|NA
TGTGCCAGCAGCTTAGTCGCCGGGATAGGGTACAATGAGCAGTTCTTC
CASSLVAGIGYNEQFF
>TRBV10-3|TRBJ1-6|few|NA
TGTGCCATCAGTGAAAACAATAATTCACCCCTCCACTTT
CAISENNNSPLHF
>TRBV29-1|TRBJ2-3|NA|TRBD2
TGCAGCGTTGATATCCCCATACCTAGCGGGAGGTCAGATACGCAGTATTTT
CSVDIPIPSGRSDTQYF
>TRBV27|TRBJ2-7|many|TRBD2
TGTGCCAGCAGTTCTGGGGGGGGGCTAGCGGGATTATACGAGCAGTACTTC
CASSSGGGLAGLYEQYF
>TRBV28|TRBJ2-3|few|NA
TGTGCCAGTACGGACTTTAGCACAGATACGCAGTATTTT
CASTDFSTDTQYF
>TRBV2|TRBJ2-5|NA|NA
TGTGCCAGCACCCAAATGGTAGCGACGGAGACCCAGTACTTC
CASTQMVATETQYF
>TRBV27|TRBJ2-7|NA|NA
TGTGCCAGCAGGTCCCTCCGGGAGCAGTACTTC
CASRSLREQYF
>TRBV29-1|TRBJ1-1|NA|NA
TGCAGCGTTTCCAGGAGCACTGAAGCTTTCTTT
CSVSRSTEAFF
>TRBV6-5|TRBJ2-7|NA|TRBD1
TGTGCCAGCAGCTCTATTTACCGACAGGGGGCCCACGAGCAGTACTTC
CASSSIYRQGAHEQYF
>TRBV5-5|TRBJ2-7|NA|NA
TGTGCCAGCAGCCTCAAGAAATTATACGAGCAGTACTTC
CASSLKKLYEQYF